This entry lists 29 T cell receptor beta chains sequenced from one sample in a study of shared clonotypes between healthy human individuals. CD45RO negativity and positive selection for CCR7 defined naive CD8 cells, a population that excluded terminally differentiated effector memory CD45RA+ cells. Sequencing was performed with immunoSEQ multiplex PCR; in TCRdb, only in-frame clones are kept and a portion is missing. The sample shows about 2.1 million clones, 93% of them seen only once. The source material was naive CD8+ T cells from PBMCs. These receptor sequences come from a man aged 18 to 30 in good health. Some clones in this sample may be carry-over from other donors' samples.

CDR3 sequence reads: CSVEGAERLLLKTQYF. In nucleotides, the CDR3 is TGCAGCGTTGAAGGAGCCGAGAGACTGTTACTGAAGACCCAGTACTTC. J is TRBJ2-5 and V is TRBV29-1; D ambiguous. This CDR3 has 16 amino acids. The V end lost 1 base, the J end lost 6 bases, and 21 bases lay between the germline ends. Germline CDR1 SQVTM, CDR2 ANQGSEA. Full variable domain (rest looked up from reference TRBV29-1 and TRBJ2-5): SAVISQKPSRDICQRGTSLTIQCQVDSQVTMMFWYRQQPGQSLTLIATANQGSEATYESGFVIDKFPISRPNLTFSTLTVSNMSPEDSSIYLCSVEGAERLLLKTQYFGPGTRLLVL.

In this sample, this clone turned up a few times. This chain uses TRBV28 with TRBJ2-3; D unresolved. The length of the CDR3 is 13 residues. Trimming removed 2 bases at V and 1 base at J, with 4 bases between. Germline loops: CDR1 MDHEN, CDR2 SYDVKM. In DNA form, the CDR3 reads TGTGCCAGCAGTTTAATGGGCACAGATACGCAGTATTTT. Translating gives CASSLMGTDTQYF.

V and J are TRBV29-1 and TRBJ2-7, with TRBD2 as a possible D gene (5 bases). The CDR3 is 12 residues long. CDR1 SQVTM and CDR2 ANQGSEA come from the germline V gene. Trimming shortened V by 4 bases and J by 6 bases, and 13 bases separated the two germline ends. CDR3 sequence (DNA): TGCAGCGTTGTATTTCCCCGGGGCGAGCAGTACTTC. Amino acids: CSVVFPRGEQYF.

The chain is built from TRBV10-3 and TRBJ2-2; 7 positions agree with TRBD1. The CDR3 consists of 15 residues. Germline V gene sequence: CDR1 ENHRY, CDR2 SYGVKD. Unmatched junction bases numbered 6, after V lost 4 bases and J lost 4 bases. The CDR3 DNA sequence: TGTGCCATCAGTGGCGGACAGGTCAGCACCGGGGAGCTGTTTTTT. This sequence encodes CAISGGQVSTGELFF.

V usage is TRBV4-3 and J usage is TRBJ2-3; TRBD1 agrees at 10 bases. This CDR3 is 17 amino acids long. Germline V gives CDR1 LGHNA, CDR2 YSLEER. Trimming took 5 bases from V and 1 from J; bases not matched to a gene: 9. The CDR3: CASSDGGGTGGTDTQYF. CDR3 nucleotide sequence: TGCGCCAGCAGCGACGGCGGAGGGACAGGGGGCACAGATACGCAGTATTTT.

The sample holds one count of this clone. The V and J genes are TRBV10-2 and TRBJ2-3; D possibly corresponds to TRBD2 (7 bases). Per the germline V gene, CDR1 is WSHSY and CDR2 is SAAADI. This CDR3 comprises 17 residues. V lost 2 bases to trimming and J lost 6 bases, with 21 bases between them. The CDR3 sequence is CASSERVGRGTSDTQYF. The CDR3 nucleotides are TGCGCCAGCAGTGAGCGGGTTGGGAGGGGGACAAGTGATACGCAGTATTTT.

J is TRBJ1-5 and V is TRBV6-1, with TRBD1 as a possible D gene (6 bases). The germline V and J ends were trimmed by 6 bases and 1 base, with 13 bases remaining between them. Germline V lookup: CDR1 MNHNS, CDR2 SASEGT. The CDR3 loop spans 15 amino acids. The CDR3 nucleotides are TGTGCCAGCAGCGCCACCGACAGGAGCAATCAGCCCCAGCATTTT. Translated, it gives CASSATDRSNQPQHF.

The V call is TRBV4-1, the J call TRBJ1-2, with a tentative D call TRBD1 (5 bases). The CDR3 has 16 residues. Germline V CDR1 and CDR2: MGHRA, YSYEKL. With 1 base removed from V and 2 bases from J, the gap between germline ends came to 14 bases. In DNA, the CDR3 is TGCGCCAGCAGCCAAGTTGGGCCCGGGGCAAACTATGGCTACACCTTC. Amino acid sequence: CASSQVGPGANYGYTF.

J is TRBJ1-1 and V is TRBV18, with D tentatively TRBD1 (6 bases). This CDR3 spans 14 amino acids. V lost 5 bases, J lost 1 base, and 11 bases lay in between. Germline V gene sequence: CDR1 KGHSH, CDR2 LQKENI. The CDR3 sequence is CASSRGHRNTEAFF. CDR3 bases: TGTGCCAGCTCAAGGGGACACCGGAACACTGAAGCTTTCTTT. The variable domain in full, with the rest retrieved from reference TRBV18 and TRBJ1-1, is NAGVMQNPRHLVRRRGQEARLRCSPMKGHSHVYWYRQLPEEGLKFMVYLQKENIIDESGMPKERFSAEFPKEGPSILRIQQVVRGDSAAYFCASSRGHRNTEAFFGQGTRLTVV.

The genes are TRBV13 and TRBJ2-2; 7 positions match TRBD2. The CDR3 is made up of 15 amino acids. Germline CDR1 reads PRHDT; CDR2 reads FYEKMQ (reference sequence). V was clipped by 7 bases and J by 4 bases; unmatched bases: 9. The CDR3 loop is CASTLASGATGELFF. The CDR3 coding sequence is TGTGCCAGCACCTTGGCTAGCGGAGCCACCGGGGAGCTGTTTTTT.

V and J are TRBV7-9 and TRBJ1-2; 8 bases are a match to TRBD1. CDR1 is SEHNR and CDR2 is FQNEAQ in the germline V gene (reference sequence). V trimming: 6 bases; J trimming: 8 bases; junction bases outside the gene matches: 8. The CDR3 covers 13 residues. The CDR3 DNA sequence: TGTGCCAGCAGTCTGGACAGGGCGGGCGGCTACACCTTC. Translation: CASSLDRAGGYTF. Based on the CDR3 plus reference TRBV7-9 and TRBJ1-2, the full variable domain is DTGVSQNPRHKITKRGQNVTFRCDPISEHNRLYWYRQTLGQGPEFLTYFQNEAQLEKSRLLSDRFSAERPKGSFSTLEIQRTEQGDSAMYLCASSLDRAGGYTFGSGTRLTVV.

This chain connects TRBV19 to TRBJ1-5; TRBD1 matches 7 bases. Losses at the gene ends were 6 bases for V and 7 bases for J; bases not matched to a gene: 9. The CDR3 totals 14 residues. CDR1 LNHDA and CDR2 SQIVND come from the germline V gene (reference sequence). As DNA, the CDR3 is TGTGCCAGTAGCCTGACAGGGATGGGACAGCCCCAGCATTTT. Translation gives CASSLTGMGQPQHF.

This clone is a singleton in its sample. This chain joins TRBV9 and TRBJ2-7; 9 nucleotides align to TRBD2. CDR1 and CDR2 (germline): SGDLS, YYNGEE. The CDR3 consists of 15 residues. After removal of 0 bases from V and 7 bases from J, the junction contained 8 bases not matched to a gene. The CDR3 DNA sequence: TGTGCCAGCAGCGTAGACGGCGGGAGGGCCCGGGAGCAGTACTTC. Its protein is CASSVDGGRAREQYF.

V usage is TRBV13 and J usage is TRBJ2-7; 12 bases match TRBD1. The germline gives CDR1 PRHDT, CDR2 FYEKMQ (reference sequence). J lost 7 bases, V lost 1 base, and 5 bases had no gene match. The CDR3 covers 15 residues. CDR3 DNA: TGTGCCAGCAGCTTAGCCGGGACAGGGGGCTGGGAGCAGTACTTC. Residues: CASSLAGTGGWEQYF.

This chain links TRBV5-6 with TRBJ2-1, with D perhaps TRBD2 (5 bases). The CDR3 sequence is 16 residues long. Germline CDR1 is SGHDT and CDR2 is YYEEEE. The germline V and J ends were trimmed by 0 bases and 1 base, with 11 bases remaining between them. The CDR3 DNA reads as TGTGCCAGCAGCTTGGTAGGTAGCGAGTCCTACAATGAGCAGTTCTTC. Translating gives CASSLVGSESYNEQFF.

This chain uses TRBV9 with TRBJ2-7; D is undetermined. CDR1 is SGDLS and CDR2 is YYNGEE in the germline V gene. This CDR3 contains 15 residues. V lost 0 bases and J 2 bases, leaving 12 bases between the germline ends. CDR3 protein: CASSVARDGPYEQYF. The CDR3 region has the DNA TGTGCCAGCAGCGTAGCAAGAGACGGTCCCTACGAGCAGTACTTC.

In the case of this clone: Other DNA sequences of this sample code for an identical CDR3. J is TRBJ1-5 and V is TRBV27; 9 bases align to TRBD1. V lost 6 bases, J lost 3 bases, and 3 bases stayed unmatched. This CDR3 region has 14 residues. CDR1 is MNHEY, CDR2 SMNVEV, per germline (reference sequence). The CDR3 here is CASSRTGANQPQHF. CDR3 nucleotide sequence: TGTGCCAGCAGCCGGACAGGGGCCAATCAGCCCCAGCATTTT.

V gene TRBV9 combines with J gene TRBJ1-2; D perhaps matches TRBD1 (6 bases). This CDR3 comprises 17 residues. V was cut by 6 bases and J by 2 bases, with 23 bases left in between. Germline CDR1 reads SGDLS; CDR2 reads YYNGEE. CDR3 in DNA: TGTGCCAGCACCCCAGGATTGACCCTAACAGGGAACTATGGCTACACCTTC. Translation: CASTPGLTLTGNYGYTF.

The sample holds one count of this clone. J is TRBJ1-2 and V is TRBV27; 9 positions match TRBD1. This CDR3 is built from 15 residues. Per the germline V gene, CDR1 is MNHEY and CDR2 is SMNVEV (reference sequence). The junction had 7 bases not matched to a gene; V was cut back by 8 bases and J by 0 bases. CDR3 nucleotide sequence: TGTGCCAGCTTTGGCCGGACAGGGGCTAACTATGGCTACACCTTC. Residues: CASFGRTGANYGYTF.

The chain recombines TRBV4-1 with TRBJ2-7, with D perhaps TRBD1 (5 bases). V lost 0 bases and J lost 6, with 15 bases in between. Germline-derived CDR1 and CDR2 are MGHRA and YSYEKL. This CDR3 comprises 15 residues. The CDR3, as DNA: TGCGCCAGCAGCCAAGATCAGGGCATAAACGGCGAGCAGTACTTC. It codes for CASSQDQGINGEQYF.

The rearrangement joins TRBV29-1 to TRBJ1-1, with D uncertain. Germline CDR1 reads SQVTM; CDR2 reads ANQGSEA. CDR3 length equals 10 residues. Between the trimmed V and J ends, which lost 3 bases and 7 bases, there was a span of 6 bases. The DNA of the CDR3 is TGCAGCGTTGACGGTCTTGAAGCTTTCTTT. Residues: CSVDGLEAFF. The full variable domain, completed using reference TRBV29-1 and TRBJ1-1, is SAVISQKPSRDICQRGTSLTIQCQVDSQVTMMFWYRQQPGQSLTLIATANQGSEATYESGFVIDKFPISRPNLTFSTLTVSNMSPEDSSIYLCSVDGLEAFFGQGTRLTVV.

This chain links TRBV5-1 with TRBJ1-2, with D maybe TRBD1 (5 bases). The germline V gene encodes CDR1 SGHRS and CDR2 YFSETQ. The CDR3 sequence is 15 residues long. Trimming removed 0 bases from V and 5 bases from J, with 14 bases in between. CDR3 bases: TGCGCCAGCAGCTTGGAAGCCCAGGGAGGGTATGGCTACACCTTC. Protein: CASSLEAQGGYGYTF.

This chain uses TRBV11-2 with TRBJ2-5; unclear D gene. The germline V gene has CDR1 SGHAT and CDR2 FQNNGV. The CDR3 runs 13 residues. Trimming cost V 2 bases and J 2 bases, with 6 bases left between them. The CDR3 reads CASSLLLQETQYF. In nucleotides, the CDR3 is TGTGCCAGCAGCTTATTACTTCAAGAGACCCAGTACTTC.

The genes are TRBV6-1 and TRBJ1-1, with 9 bases aligning to TRBD1. Germline lookup yields CDR1 MNHNS and CDR2 SASEGT. The CDR3 has 14 residues. J was trimmed by 6 bases and V by 6 bases; bases with no gene match: 8. CDR3 bases: TGTGCCAGCAGCGGGACAGGGACTACTTCTGAAGCTTTCTTT. This encodes CASSGTGTTSEAFF.

This rearrangement joins TRBV5-4 to TRBJ2-5, with a possible D match to TRBD2 (5 bases). The length of the CDR3 is 14 residues. From germline, CDR1 is SGHNT and CDR2 YYREEE (reference sequence). V shed 6 bases and J shed 4 bases, with 16 bases lying between them. CDR3 in DNA: TGTGCCAGCAAACGGGGAGCGGTGGTAGAGACCCAGTACTTC. Translation gives CASKRGAVVETQYF.

This rearrangement joins TRBV7-9 to TRBJ2-1; TRBD2 might be the D (5 bases). The CDR3 runs to 14 residues. V shed 5 bases and J shed 8 bases, with 16 bases lying between them. Looked up from germline, CDR1 is SEHNR and CDR2 is FQNEAQ (reference sequence). CDR3 loop: CASSPPFERDEQFF. CDR3 coding DNA: TGTGCCAGCAGCCCTCCGTTCGAGAGGGATGAGCAGTTCTTC.

The chain employs TRBV5-6 and TRBJ2-7; no reliable D call. Per the germline V gene, CDR1 is SGHDT and CDR2 is YYEEEE. This CDR3 region has 13 residues. V was shortened by 0 bases and J by 6 bases, with 10 bases between the two germline ends. As DNA, the CDR3 is TGTGCCAGCAGCTTGGGACCCGAAAGCGAGCAGTACTTC. This sequence encodes CASSLGPESEQYF.

This clone has just one count. This sequence joins TRBV11-2 and TRBJ1-2; D is unclear. V gave up 5 bases and J gave up 1 base, with 17 bases separating them. This CDR3 contains 16 residues. Germline CDR1 reads SGHAT; CDR2 reads FQNNGV. CDR3 sequence reads: CASSPHHGDRNYGYTF. The CDR3 DNA is TGTGCCAGCAGCCCCCATCACGGAGACCGTAACTATGGCTACACCTTC.

The rearrangement joins TRBV18 to TRBJ1-1; D uncertain. CDR1 and CDR2 (germline): KGHSH, LQKENI. With 2 bases removed from V and 0 bases from J, the gap between germline ends came to 13 bases. The CDR3 spans 16 residues. The CDR3: CASSPLVSRLNTEAFF. CDR3 nucleotide sequence: TGTGCCAGCTCACCATTGGTTTCCAGGTTGAACACTGAAGCTTTCTTT.